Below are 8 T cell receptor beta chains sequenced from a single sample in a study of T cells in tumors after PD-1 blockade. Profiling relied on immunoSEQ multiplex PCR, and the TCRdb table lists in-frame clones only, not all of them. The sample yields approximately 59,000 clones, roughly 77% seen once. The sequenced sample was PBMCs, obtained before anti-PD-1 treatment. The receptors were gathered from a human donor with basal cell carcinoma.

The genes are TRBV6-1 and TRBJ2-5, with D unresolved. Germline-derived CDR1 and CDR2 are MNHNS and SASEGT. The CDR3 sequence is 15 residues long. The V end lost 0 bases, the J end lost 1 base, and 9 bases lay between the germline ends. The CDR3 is CASSEALSSQETQYF. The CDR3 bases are TGTGCCAGCAGTGAAGCTCTGTCCAGCCAAGAGACCCAGTACTTC.

The CDR3 nucleotides read TGTGCCAGCAGCCCAAAGACAGGGTTCAACACTGAAGCTTTCTTT. Protein product: CASSPKTGFNTEAFF. The gene calls are TRBV5-4 and TRBJ1-1; 7 bases agree with TRBD1. V dropped 4 bases and J dropped 2; count of bases not matched to a gene: 8. The CDR3 length is 15 residues. Germline values: CDR1 SGHNT, CDR2 YYREEE (reference sequence).

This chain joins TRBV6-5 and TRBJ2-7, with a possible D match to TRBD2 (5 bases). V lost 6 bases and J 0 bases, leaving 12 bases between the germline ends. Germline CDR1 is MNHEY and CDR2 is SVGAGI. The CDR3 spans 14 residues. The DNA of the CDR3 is TGTGCCAGCAGAGGTCTAGCCCACTCCTACGAGCAGTACTTC. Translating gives CASRGLAHSYEQYF.

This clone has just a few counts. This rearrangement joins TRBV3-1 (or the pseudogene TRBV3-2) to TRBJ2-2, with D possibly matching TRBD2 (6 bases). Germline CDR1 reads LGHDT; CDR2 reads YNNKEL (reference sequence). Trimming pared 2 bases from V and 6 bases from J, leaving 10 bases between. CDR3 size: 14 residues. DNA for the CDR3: TGTGCCAGCAGCCAATCCCCGGGGGCCGGGGAGCTGTTTTTT. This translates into CASSQSPGAGELFF.

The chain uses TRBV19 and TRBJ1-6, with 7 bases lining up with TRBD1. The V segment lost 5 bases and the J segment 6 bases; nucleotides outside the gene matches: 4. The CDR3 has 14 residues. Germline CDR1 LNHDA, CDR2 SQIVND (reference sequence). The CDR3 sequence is CASSRDRVNSPLHF. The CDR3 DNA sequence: TGTGCCAGTAGTCGGGACAGAGTTAATTCACCCCTCCACTTT.

Here the CDR3 DNA reads TGTGCCAGCAGCGTCCTGGGGGCAGGGGGGACCCAGTACTTC. It specifies CASSVLGAGGTQYF. The rearrangement links TRBV7-8 to TRBJ2-5; 7 bases fit TRBD1. The trim removed 5 bases at V and 7 bases at J, leaving 10 bases unmatched. Looked up from germline, CDR1 is SGHVS and CDR2 is FQNEAQ. The CDR3 has 14 residues.

The CDR3 is CASSSRQPIAYTF. DNA of the CDR3: TGTGCCAGCAGCTCTCGACAGCCCATTGCCTACACCTTC. The V gene is TRBV5-8, the J gene TRBJ1-2; a weak D match, TRBD1 (5 bases). Germline V gene data show CDR1 as SGHTS and CDR2 as YDEGEE. V was trimmed by 3 bases and J by 10 bases, leaving 16 bases between them. The CDR3 spans 13 residues.

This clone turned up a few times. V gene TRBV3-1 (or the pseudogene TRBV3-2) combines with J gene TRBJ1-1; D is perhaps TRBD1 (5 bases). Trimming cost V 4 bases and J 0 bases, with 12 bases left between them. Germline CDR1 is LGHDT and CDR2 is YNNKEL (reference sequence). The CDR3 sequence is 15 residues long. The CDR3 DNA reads TGTGCCAGCAGCCTCGGGACTCCCCTGAACACTGAAGCTTTCTTT. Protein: CASSLGTPLNTEAFF.